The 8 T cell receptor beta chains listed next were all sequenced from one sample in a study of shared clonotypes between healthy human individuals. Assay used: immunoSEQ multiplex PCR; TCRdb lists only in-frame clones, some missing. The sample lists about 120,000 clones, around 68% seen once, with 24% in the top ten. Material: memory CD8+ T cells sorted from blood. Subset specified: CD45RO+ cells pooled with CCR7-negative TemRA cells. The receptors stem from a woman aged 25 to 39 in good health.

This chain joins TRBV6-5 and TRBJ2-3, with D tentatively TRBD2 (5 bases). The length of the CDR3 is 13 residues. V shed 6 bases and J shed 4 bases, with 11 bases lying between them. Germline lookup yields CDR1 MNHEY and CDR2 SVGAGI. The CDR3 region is CASSPPGADTQYF. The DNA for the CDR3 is TGTGCCAGCAGCCCCCCCGGGGCAGATACGCAGTATTTT.

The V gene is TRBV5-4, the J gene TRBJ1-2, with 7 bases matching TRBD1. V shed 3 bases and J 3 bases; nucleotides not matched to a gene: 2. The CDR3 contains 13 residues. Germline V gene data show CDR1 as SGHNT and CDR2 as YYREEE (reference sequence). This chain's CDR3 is CASSSGQDYGYTF. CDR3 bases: TGTGCCAGCAGCTCCGGACAGGACTATGGCTACACCTTC. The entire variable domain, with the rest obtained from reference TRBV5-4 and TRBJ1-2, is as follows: ETGVTQSPTHLIKTRGQQVTLRCSSQSGHNTVSWYQQALGQGPQFIFQYYREEENGRGNFPPRFSGLQFPNYSSELNVNALELDDSALYLCASSSGQDYGYTFGSGTRLTVV.

The CDR3 sequence: CASSISPEGNEQFF. In nucleotides, the CDR3 is TGTGCCAGTAGTATTTCACCCGAGGGCAATGAGCAGTTCTTC. This rearrangement joins TRBV19 to TRBJ2-1, with D possibly being TRBD2 (5 bases). The germline gives CDR1 LNHDA, CDR2 SQIVND (reference sequence). Between the trimmed V and J ends, which lost 3 bases and 6 bases, there was a span of 12 bases. CDR3 size: 14 residues.

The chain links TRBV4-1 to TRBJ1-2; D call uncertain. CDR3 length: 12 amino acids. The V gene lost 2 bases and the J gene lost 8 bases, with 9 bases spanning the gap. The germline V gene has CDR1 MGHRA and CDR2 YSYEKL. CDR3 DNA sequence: TGCGCCAGCAGCCAAACCCAAGAAGGCTACACCTTC. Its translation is CASSQTQEGYTF.

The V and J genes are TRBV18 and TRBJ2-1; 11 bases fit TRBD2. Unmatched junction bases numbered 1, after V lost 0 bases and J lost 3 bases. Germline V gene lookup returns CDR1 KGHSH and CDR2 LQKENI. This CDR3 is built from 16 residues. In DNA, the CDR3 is TGTGCCAGCTCACCACCGGGACTAGCGGACTACAATGAGCAGTTCTTC. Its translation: CASSPPGLADYNEQFF.

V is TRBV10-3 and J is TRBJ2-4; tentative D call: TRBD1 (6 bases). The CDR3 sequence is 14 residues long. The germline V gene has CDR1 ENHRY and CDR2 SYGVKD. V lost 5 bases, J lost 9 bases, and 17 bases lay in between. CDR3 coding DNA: TGTGCCATCAGTCGAGGGCAGGGGTTACCCATTCAGTACTTC. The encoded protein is CAISRGQGLPIQYF.

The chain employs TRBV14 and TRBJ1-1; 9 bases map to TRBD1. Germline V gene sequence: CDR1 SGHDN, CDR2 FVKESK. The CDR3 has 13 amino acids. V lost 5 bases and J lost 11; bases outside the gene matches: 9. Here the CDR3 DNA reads TGTGCCAGCAGCGGCCGGGACAGGGAAACGGCTTTCTTT. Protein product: CASSGRDRETAFF.

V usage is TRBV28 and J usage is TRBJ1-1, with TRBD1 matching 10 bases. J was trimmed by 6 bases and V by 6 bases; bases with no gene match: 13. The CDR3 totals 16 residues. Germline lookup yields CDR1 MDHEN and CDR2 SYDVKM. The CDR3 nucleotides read TGTGCCAGCAGGCAAACGCCGGGACAGGGGAGGGCTGAAGCTTTCTTT. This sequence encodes CASRQTPGQGRAEAFF.